This T cell receptor (beta chain) comes out of a study of blood T cell repertoires in COVID-19. Participants reported their clinical history, and cohort assignment relied on those reports. In the source study's methods: It was from reference gene primer amplification that nucleated cell counts were estimated. Here immunoSEQ multiplex PCR was the method, and the copy in TCRdb shows in-frame clones only, minus some. V and J calls and clone size are those listed in that table; D and trimming were worked out from the DNA. This table has approximately 210,000 clones, roughly 84% appearing once. Germline V gene lookup returns CDR1 MGHRA and CDR2 YSYEKL. This CDR3 region has 15 residues. Trimming removed 2 bases from V and 1 base from J, with 11 bases in between.

V usage is TRBV4-1 and J usage is TRBJ1-1; D might be TRBD1 (6 bases). Sequencing was carried out using PBMCs or T cells enriched from blood (not recorded which). This sequence was found in a man under 40 in a cohort exposed to, infected with or recovered from COVID-19 (not recorded which). The CDR3 nucleotides are TGCGCCAGCAGCCAACAACAGGGTGAGAACACTGAAGCTTTCTTT. Its protein product is CASSQQQGENTEAFF.